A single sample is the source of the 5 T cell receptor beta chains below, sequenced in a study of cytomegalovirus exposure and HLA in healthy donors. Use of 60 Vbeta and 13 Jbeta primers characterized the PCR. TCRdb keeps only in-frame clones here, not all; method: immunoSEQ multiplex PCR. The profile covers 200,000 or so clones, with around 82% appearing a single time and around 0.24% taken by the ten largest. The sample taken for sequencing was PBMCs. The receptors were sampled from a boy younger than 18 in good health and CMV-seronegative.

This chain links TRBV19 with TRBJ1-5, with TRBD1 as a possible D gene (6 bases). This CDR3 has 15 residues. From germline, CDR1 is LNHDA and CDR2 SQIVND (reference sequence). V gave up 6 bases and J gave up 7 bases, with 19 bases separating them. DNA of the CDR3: TGTGCCAGTAGCCAACATACAGGGCGCGGGCAGCCCCAGCATTTT. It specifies CASSQHTGRGQPQHF.

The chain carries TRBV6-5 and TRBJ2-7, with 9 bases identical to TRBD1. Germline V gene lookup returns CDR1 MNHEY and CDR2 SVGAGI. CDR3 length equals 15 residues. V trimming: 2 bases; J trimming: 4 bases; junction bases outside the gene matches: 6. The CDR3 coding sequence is TGTGCCAGCAGTTACGCGGGACAGGGAATTTACGAGCAGTACTTC. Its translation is CASSYAGQGIYEQYF.

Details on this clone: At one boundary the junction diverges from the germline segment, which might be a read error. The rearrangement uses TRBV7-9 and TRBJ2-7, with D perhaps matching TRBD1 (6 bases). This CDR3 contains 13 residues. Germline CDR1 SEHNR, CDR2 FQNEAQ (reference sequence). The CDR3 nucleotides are TGTTCCAGCAGCTTCAGGACAGTCTACGAGCAGTACTTC. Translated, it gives CSSSFRTVYEQYF.

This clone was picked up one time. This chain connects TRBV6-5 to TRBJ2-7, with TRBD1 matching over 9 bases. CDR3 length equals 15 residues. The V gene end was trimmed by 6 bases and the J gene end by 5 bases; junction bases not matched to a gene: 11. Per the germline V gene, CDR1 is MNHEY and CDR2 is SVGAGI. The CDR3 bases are TGTGCCAGCAGGAGTTACAGGGACAGGGCCAACGAGCAGTACTTC. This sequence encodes CASRSYRDRANEQYF.

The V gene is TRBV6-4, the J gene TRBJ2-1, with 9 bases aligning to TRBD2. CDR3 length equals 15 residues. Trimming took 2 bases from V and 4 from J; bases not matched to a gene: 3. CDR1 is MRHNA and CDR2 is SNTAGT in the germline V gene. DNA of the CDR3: TGTGCCAGCAGTGACGTGACTAGCGGTTACAATGAGCAGTTCTTC. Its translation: CASSDVTSGYNEQFF.